The rows below give T cell receptor beta chains drawn from one sample of a study of T cells after posttransplantation cyclophosphamide. Data came from immunoSEQ multiplex PCR; TCRdb stores just in-frame clones and leaves some out. The sample includes 10,000 to 15,000 clones, about four fifths of them seen just once. The sequenced sample consisted of memory CD4+ T cells sorted from PBMCs. The receptors here all came from a man aged 45-65 years in good health, CMV-negative, and a related stem cell transplant donor. Both conserved end residues are part of each CDR3. A D gene is named only where the DNA matches it firmly. Not every row has a clone size; where given, it reads once, few, many or a size class.

NA,TRBJ1-5,TRBD1,TRBV5-4,TGTGCCAGCAGCTTGCAGGGGGCGGGCAATCAGCCCCAGCATTTT,CASSLQGAGNQPQHF
NA,TRBJ2-7,TRBD1,TRBV5-1,TGCGCCAGCAGCTTGGAAGAGAGAGGGACAGGGAACGACGAGCAGTACTTC,CASSLEERGTGNDEQYF
NA,TRBJ1-6,NA,TRBV2,TGTGCCAGTTTACAGGGAATTGATTCACCCCTCCACTTT,CASLQGIDSPLHF
NA,TRBJ1-2,NA,TRBV18,TGTGCCAGCTCACCTTCCGGGGAAGGTGGATATGGCTACACCTTC,CASSPSGEGGYGYTF
NA,TRBJ1-6,NA,TRBV10-3,TGTGCCATCTCCAGTTTTCGAAATTCACCCCTCCACTTT,CAISSFRNSPLHF
NA,TRBJ2-3,NA,TRBV5-1,TGCGCCAGCCTTCCGGGGGACTGGAACACAGATACGCAGTATTTT,CASLPGDWNTDTQYF
NA,TRBJ1-2,TRBD1,TRBV2,TGTGCCAGCACCAGGGACAGGGAAAACTATGGCTACACCTTC,CASTRDRENYGYTF
NA,TRBJ1-1,NA,TRBV5-1,TGCGCCAGCATAGGGAGCACTGAAGCTTTCTTT,CASIGSTEAFF
once,TRBJ1-5,TRBD1,TRBV7-7,TGTGCTGAATTACCTGGGACAGGGTTGGGACAGCCCCAGCATTTT,CAELPGTGLGQPQHF
NA,TRBJ1-5,NA,TRBV7-7,TGTGCCAGCAGTCAGCGAAGCAATCAGCCCCAGCATTTT,CASSQRSNQPQHF
NA,TRBJ2-4,TRBD2,TRBV11-2,TGTGCCAGCAGCTTAGTAACGGGAGGGATTGAAGTCAAAAACATTCAGTACTTC,CASSLVTGGIEVKNIQYF
NA,TRBJ1-2,TRBD1,TRBV29-1,TGCAGCGTTGGGAGACAGGGTAGGGGTAACTATGGCTACACCTTC,CSVGRQGRGNYGYTF
NA,TRBJ1-1,TRBD1,TRBV6-5,TGTGCCAGCAGTAAACCTCCAGGGGGCACTGAAGCTTTCTTT,CASSKPPGGTEAFF
NA,TRBJ1-1,TRBD1,TRBV7-2,TGTGCCAGCAGCTTGGCTACAGGGGCAGGAAACACTGAAGCTTTCTTT,CASSLATGAGNTEAFF
NA,TRBJ2-1,NA,TRBV10-1,TGCGCCAGCAGTGAAACGACTAGGGATGAGCAGTTCTTC,CASSETTRDEQFF
NA,TRBJ2-1,NA,TRBV2,TGTGCCAGCCATAGGACCGGGGGAGGTGAGCAGTTCTTC,CASHRTGGGEQFF
NA,TRBJ1-2,TRBD1,TRBV11-2,TGTGCCAGCAGCTTAGGACAGGGTACCCCGTACTATGGCTACACCTTC,CASSLGQGTPYYGYTF
NA,TRBJ1-1,NA,TRBV5-8,TGTGCCAGCAGCTTCAACATGAACACTGAAGCTTTCTTT,CASSFNMNTEAFF
NA,TRBJ1-1,TRBD1,TRBV19,TGTGCCACTGACACAGGGGGAGCTGAAGCTTTCTTT,CATDTGGAEAFF
NA,TRBJ2-2,NA,TRBV6-6,TGTGCCAGCAGTTACTCTGGGGGGGCGGGCCCCGGGGAGCTGTTTTTT,CASSYSGGAGPGELFF
NA,TRBJ2-7,TRBD1,TRBV18,TGTGCCAGCTCACCAAGCTCGGGACAGGGGACGGGGGAGCAGTACTTC,CASSPSSGQGTGEQYF
NA,TRBJ1-1,NA,TRBV19,TGTGCCAGTAGTATCCCCGGGAGGGTAGCTTTCTTT,CASSIPGRVAFF
NA,TRBJ1-6,NA,TRBV5-4,TGTGCCAGCAGCTTAGGCGACGGAGGTAATTCACCCCTCCACTTT,CASSLGDGGNSPLHF